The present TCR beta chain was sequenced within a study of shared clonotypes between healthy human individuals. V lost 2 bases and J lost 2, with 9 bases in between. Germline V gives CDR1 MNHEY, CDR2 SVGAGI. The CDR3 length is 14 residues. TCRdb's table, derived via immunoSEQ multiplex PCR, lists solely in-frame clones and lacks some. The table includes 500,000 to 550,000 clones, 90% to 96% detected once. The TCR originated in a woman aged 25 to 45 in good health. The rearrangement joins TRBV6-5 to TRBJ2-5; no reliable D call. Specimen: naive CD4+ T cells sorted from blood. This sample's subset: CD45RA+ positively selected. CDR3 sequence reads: CASSYGRVQETQYF. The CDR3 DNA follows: TGTGCCAGCAGTTACGGTAGGGTGCAAGAGACCCAGTACTTC.